Sequencing of this T cell receptor (beta chain) was carried out in a study of shared clonotypes between healthy human individuals. Naivety among CD8 cells was defined by CD45RO negativity and positive CCR7 selection, thereby excluding terminally differentiated effector memory CD45RA+ cells. Sorted-subset replicate PCRs used 200 ng DNA, some 31,000 T cell genomes. Assay: immunoSEQ multiplex PCR; the TCRdb copy retains only in-frame clones and omits some. Of around 600,000 clones listed, 85% to 95% were seen once; the top ten hold around 0.12%. This sequence was found in a young woman in good health. Material for sequencing was naive CD8+ T cells sorted from blood.

In nucleotides, the CDR3 is TGTGCCTGGATGGACGGCTCCTACGAGCAGTACTTC. Amino acid sequence: CAWMDGSYEQYF. The chain is built from TRBV30 and TRBJ2-7, with unresolved D. V was pared by 4 bases and J by 0 bases, with 7 bases between. This CDR3 is built from 12 residues. CDR1 GTSNPN and CDR2 SVGIG come from the germline V gene (reference sequence).